Shown below are 8 T cell receptor beta chains from a single sample sequenced in a study of T cell responses to AZD1222 COVID-19 vaccine. Profiling relied on immunoSEQ multiplex PCR, and the TCRdb table lists in-frame clones only, not all of them. The sample has more than 150,000 clones, about 91% seen once. Sequences were derived from peripheral blood, sampled 28 days after the second AZD1222 dose. The receptors shown here come from an adult who received the AZD1222 COVID-19 vaccine.

The V and J genes are TRBV3-1 (or the pseudogene TRBV3-2) and TRBJ2-1; maybe TRBD2 (5 bases). The CDR3 runs 12 residues. Germline V gene data show CDR1 as LGHDT and CDR2 as YNNKEL (reference sequence). Trimming took off 3 bases at V and 10 bases at J, with 10 bases between the two ends. In DNA form, the CDR3 reads TGTGCCAGCAGCCACGCCGGGGAGGAGCAGTTCTTC. Residues: CASSHAGEEQFF.

This clone was recorded only once. CDR3 region: CASSSQGAPEAFF. CDR3 nucleotides: TGTGCCAGCAGCTCACAGGGGGCCCCTGAAGCTTTCTTT. V and J are TRBV3-1 (or the pseudogene TRBV3-2) and TRBJ1-1; TRBD1 matches at 9 bases. The CDR3 has 13 residues. The germline V gene encodes CDR1 LGHDT and CDR2 YNNKEL (reference sequence). The V and J ends lost 5 bases and 6 bases, in that order; junction bases with no gene match: 4.

This clone was found a few times. This sequence joins TRBV7-9 and TRBJ1-2; no definite D call. Trimming left V 1 base short and J 6 bases short, with 6 bases between. Germline CDR1 reads SEHNR; CDR2 reads FQNEAQ (reference sequence). The CDR3 loop spans 12 amino acids. The CDR3 DNA sequence: TGTGCCAGCAGCTTAGACGGTCATGGCTACACCTTC. This translates into CASSLDGHGYTF.

V usage is TRBV3-1 (or the pseudogene TRBV3-2) and J usage is TRBJ2-5, with D possibly matching TRBD2 (7 bases). CDR1 and CDR2 from the germline V gene are LGHDT and YNNKEL (reference sequence). This CDR3 has 18 amino acids. Trimming shortened V by 4 bases and J by 2 bases, and 23 bases separated the two germline ends. CDR3 region: CASSPALGSSGQQETQYF. The CDR3 nucleotides read TGTGCCAGCAGCCCCGCGCTCGGTTCTAGCGGACAGCAAGAGACCCAGTACTTC.

V is TRBV20-1 and J is TRBJ2-5; D call uncertain. Trimming took 6 bases from V and 5 from J, leaving 7 bases between them. The CDR3 loop spans 10 amino acids. From germline, CDR1 is DFQATT and CDR2 SNEGSKA (reference sequence). For the CDR3, the DNA is TGCAGTGCAGAAGAGGAGACCCAGTACTTC. This codes for CSAEEETQYF.

The chain combines TRBV5-1 with TRBJ2-7; TRBD2 matches 7 bases. This CDR3 region has 14 residues. V lost 1 base to trimming and J lost 3 bases; unmatched junction nucleotides: 4. Germline loops: CDR1 SGHRS, CDR2 YFSETQ. The CDR3 sequence is CASSLQGEGYEQYF. DNA for the CDR3: TGCGCCAGCAGCTTGCAAGGGGAGGGCTACGAGCAGTACTTC.

V usage is TRBV2 and J usage is TRBJ1-2, with TRBD1 matching over 7 bases. The germline CDR1 and CDR2 sequences are SNHLY and FYNNEI. Losses at the gene ends were 6 bases for V and 1 base for J; bases not matched to a gene: 14. CDR3 length: 17 amino acids. The CDR3 loop is CASRESVDRVINYGYTF. Here the CDR3 DNA reads TGTGCCAGCAGAGAGAGCGTTGACAGGGTAATTAACTATGGCTACACCTTC.

The rearrangement links TRBV27 to TRBJ1-5, with 7 bases aligning to TRBD1. The V and J ends lost 4 bases and 3 bases, in that order; junction bases with no gene match: 6. This CDR3 is built from 15 residues. Germline V CDR1 and CDR2: MNHEY, SMNVEV (reference sequence). The CDR3 protein is CASSSQGRFNQPQHF. CDR3 sequence (DNA): TGTGCCAGCAGTTCACAGGGGAGATTCAATCAGCCCCAGCATTTT.